The clone carrying this T cell receptor beta chain occurred a few times. Its antigen remains unknown. This sample was taken from a study of cytomegalovirus exposure and HLA in healthy donors. Study findings and constraints: A previous analysis found most TCR beta V segments productive roughly 87% or roughly 30% of the time.

Trimming took off 0 bases at V and 3 bases at J, with 15 bases between the two ends. This CDR3 is 16 amino acids long. The germline V gene has CDR1 MNHEY and CDR2 SVGAGI. Use of 60 Vbeta and 13 Jbeta primers characterized the PCR. Sequencing used immunoSEQ multiplex PCR; TCRdb keeps in-frame clones, though not all of them. The table records about 110,000 clones, about four fifths of them present only once. This receptor was obtained from a woman younger than 30 in good health and CMV-seropositive. The chain joins TRBV6-5 to TRBJ2-7; tentatively, D is TRBD2 (5 bases). The sequencing input was PBMCs. This CDR3 reads CASSYSRVGRSYEQYF. CDR3 nucleotides: TGTGCCAGCAGTTACTCGCGGGTGGGCAGGAGCTACGAGCAGTACTTC.